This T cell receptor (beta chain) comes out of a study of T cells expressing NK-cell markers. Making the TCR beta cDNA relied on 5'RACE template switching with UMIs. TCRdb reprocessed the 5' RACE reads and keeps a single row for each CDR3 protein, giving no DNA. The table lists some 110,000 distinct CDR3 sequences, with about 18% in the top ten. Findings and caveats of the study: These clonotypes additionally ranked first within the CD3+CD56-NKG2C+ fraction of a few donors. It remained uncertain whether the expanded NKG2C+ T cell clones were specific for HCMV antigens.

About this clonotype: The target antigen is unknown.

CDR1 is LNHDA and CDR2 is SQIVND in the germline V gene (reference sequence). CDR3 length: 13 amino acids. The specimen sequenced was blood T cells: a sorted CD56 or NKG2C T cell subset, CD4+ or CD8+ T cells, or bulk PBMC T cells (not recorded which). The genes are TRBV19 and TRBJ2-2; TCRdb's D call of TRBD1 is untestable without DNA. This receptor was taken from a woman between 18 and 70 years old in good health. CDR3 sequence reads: CASTGENTGELFF.